The 26 T cell receptor beta chains given below trace back to one sample, sequenced in a study of cytotoxic CD8 clonotypes in ibrutinib-treated CLL. The method was immunoSEQ multiplex PCR; TCRdb's version includes in-frame clones alone and lacks a portion of them. Of 130,000 or so clones listed, 75% to 90% were seen once; the top ten hold roughly 1.9%. Source: PBMCs, taken after 24 months of ibrutinib treatment. Receptor source: a human donor with chronic lymphocytic leukemia.

The chain couples TRBV4-1 to TRBJ2-7; 10 bases are shared with TRBD1. Germline CDR1 and CDR2: MGHRA and YSYEKL. The CDR3 is made up of 15 amino acids. The trim removed 3 bases at V and 5 bases at J, leaving 7 bases unmatched. The CDR3 DNA follows: TGCGCCAGCAGCCATATTGGGGACAGGGGCCACGAGCAGTACTTC. It specifies CASSHIGDRGHEQYF.

The chain joins TRBV19 to TRBJ1-1; 7 positions match TRBD1. Looked up from germline, CDR1 is LNHDA and CDR2 is SQIVND (reference sequence). The CDR3 contains 12 residues. The J segment lost 8 bases and the V segment lost 6 bases, leaving 6 bases of the junction unmatched. The CDR3 coding sequence is TGTGCCAGTAGCCGACAGGGATCGGAAGCTTTCTTT. Its protein is CASSRQGSEAFF.

This clone was counted a few times. The CDR3 loop is CASRGAGGMTLGDTQYF. The CDR3 nucleotides read TGTGCCAGCAGGGGAGCGGGGGGGATGACCTTGGGAGATACGCAGTATTTT. The genes are TRBV11-2 and TRBJ2-3; 10 bases fit TRBD2. Germline CDR1 SGHAT, CDR2 FQNNGV. V dropped 6 bases and J dropped 5; count of bases not matched to a gene: 14. The CDR3 sequence is 17 residues long.

The chain combines TRBV7-2 with TRBJ1-2; D is possibly TRBD1 (6 bases). The ends were cut back, 1 base at V and 6 bases at J, with 15 bases in the middle. Germline lookup yields CDR1 SGHTA and CDR2 FQGNSA. CDR3 length equals 15 residues. The CDR3 loop is CASSLDPRGQDGYTF. In DNA, the CDR3 is TGTGCCAGCAGCTTAGACCCCAGGGGTCAAGATGGCTACACCTTC.

The chain is built from TRBV12-2 and TRBJ1-1. TRBV12-2 is shown as a pseudogene. The CDR3 runs 12 residues. In nucleotides, the CDR3 is TGCGAGGGGTGTTCAACCTTCGTGGGGGCTTTCTTT. Its translation: CEGCSTFVGAFF.

J is TRBJ1-2 and V is TRBV29-1; D is uncertain. Germline CDR1 reads SQVTM; CDR2 reads ANQGSEA. The CDR3 sequence is 13 residues long. The germline V and J ends were trimmed by 7 bases and 8 bases, with 20 bases remaining between them. CDR3 sequence: CSAQTGSKIGYTF. In nucleotides, the CDR3 is TGCAGCGCCCAAACGGGCTCAAAGATAGGCTACACCTTC.

The gene calls are TRBV11-1 and TRBJ2-7, with D possibly being TRBD2 (6 bases). Trimming left V 0 bases short and J 5 bases short, with 8 bases between. Germline loops: CDR1 SGHAT, CDR2 FQDESV (reference sequence). CDR3 length: 13 residues. The CDR3 bases are TGTGCCAGCAGCTTAGCCGCGGGGAACGAGCAGTACTTC. Translated: CASSLAAGNEQYF.

The chain recombines TRBV5-4 with TRBJ1-5, with D tentatively TRBD1 (6 bases). Germline CDR1 is SGHNT and CDR2 is YYREEE (reference sequence). Trimming cost V 0 bases and J 3 bases, with 7 bases left between them. The CDR3 runs to 14 residues. The CDR3 loop is CASSLDRANQPQHF. The CDR3 DNA sequence: TGTGCCAGCAGCTTGGACAGGGCCAATCAGCCCCAGCATTTT.

V is TRBV6-6 and J is TRBJ2-1; TRBD2 aligns across 9 bases. Germline CDR1 MNHNY, CDR2 SVGAGI (reference sequence). This CDR3 comprises 14 residues. Trimming removed 6 bases from V and 8 bases from J; junction bases left unmatched: 8. The CDR3 DNA reads TGTGCCAGCAGCGACCTGGGCGGGAGGGATGAGCAGTTCTTC. Encoded protein: CASSDLGGRDEQFF.

The chain carries TRBV2 and TRBJ1-5; the D gene is possibly TRBD1 (6 bases). This CDR3 has 15 amino acids. CDR1 is SNHLY and CDR2 is FYNNEI in the germline V gene. The V gene lost 4 bases and the J gene lost 6 bases, with 16 bases spanning the gap. The CDR3 is CASSADSGVGQPQHF. CDR3 nucleotides: TGTGCCAGCAGTGCGGACAGTGGGGTCGGTCAGCCCCAGCATTTT.

V is TRBV12-5 and J is TRBJ2-5; D may be TRBD1 or TRBD2 (5 bases each). Germline CDR1 LGHNT, CDR2 FRNRAP. The CDR3 is made up of 14 amino acids. With 1 base removed from V and 5 bases from J, the gap between germline ends came to 11 bases. The CDR3 loop reads CASGLGEGLETQYF. The CDR3 DNA follows: TGTGCTAGTGGTTTGGGAGAGGGGCTGGAGACCCAGTACTTC. The full variable domain, in which reference TRBV12-5 and TRBJ2-5 provide the parts outside the CDR3, is DARVTQTPRHKVTEMGQEVTMRCQPILGHNTVFWYRQTMMQGLELLAYFRNRAPLDDSGMPKDRFSAEMPDATLATLKIQPSEPRDSAVYFCASGLGEGLETQYFGPGTRLLVL.

The chain combines TRBV28 with TRBJ2-4, with 8 bases identical to TRBD2. This CDR3 has 15 residues. J was trimmed by 2 bases and V by 3 bases; bases with no gene match: 3. The V gene's germline CDR1 is MDHEN and CDR2 SYDVKM. The CDR3 nucleotides read TGTGCCAGCAGTTTCTTTAGCGGGACCAAAAACATTCAGTACTTC. This translates into CASSFFSGTKNIQYF.

This chain links TRBV6-1 with TRBJ2-6; 13 bases agree with TRBD2. Germline V CDR1 and CDR2: MNHNS, SASEGT. Unmatched junction bases numbered 8, after V lost 3 bases and J lost 3 bases. CDR3 length equals 19 residues. CDR3 DNA sequence: TGTGCCAGCAGTGAGGGACTAGCGGGGCCGATGGGTGGGGCCAACGTCCTGACTTTC. It specifies CASSEGLAGPMGGANVLTF.

On this clone itself: Within the sample, other DNA sequences also encode this same CDR3. This chain joins TRBV28 and TRBJ2-1, with D possibly TRBD2 on 5 matching bases. The CDR3 is made up of 12 amino acids. Trimming took off 6 bases at V and 9 bases at J, with 12 bases between the two ends. The germline V gene has CDR1 MDHEN and CDR2 SYDVKM. CDR3 sequence: CASSPGRGEQFF. The CDR3 region has the DNA TGTGCCAGCAGCCCAGGTCGGGGTGAGCAGTTCTTC.

This clone was detected a few times. This rearrangement joins TRBV5-4 to TRBJ2-3; D possibly corresponds to TRBD2 (5 bases). Germline V gene data show CDR1 as SGHNT and CDR2 as YYREEE (reference sequence). Trimming cost V 1 base and J 6 bases, with 12 bases left between them. CDR3 length: 14 residues. The CDR3 here is CASSLWETRDTQYF. CDR3 sequence (DNA): TGTGCCAGCAGCTTGTGGGAGACTCGGGATACGCAGTATTTT.

This chain uses TRBV7-8 with TRBJ2-7; unclear D gene. Germline CDR1 SGHVS, CDR2 FQNEAQ. V was shortened by 5 bases and J by 3 bases, with 14 bases between the two germline ends. There are 14 residues in the CDR3. CDR3 loop: CASSPRLVFYEQYF. In DNA, the CDR3 is TGTGCCAGCAGCCCTCGCCTAGTTTTCTACGAGCAGTACTTC.

The V and J genes are TRBV18 and TRBJ2-7, with D maybe TRBD1 (5 bases). Deletions cut 2 bases from V and 2 bases from J, with 10 bases between. CDR3 length: 14 residues. The germline V gene encodes CDR1 KGHSH and CDR2 LQKENI. CDR3 nucleotides: TGTGCCAGCTCACCAGGACAACAACCCTACGAGCAGTACTTC. This gives the protein CASSPGQQPYEQYF.

The chain recombines TRBV28 with TRBJ2-5; D may correspond to TRBD1 or TRBD2 (6 bases each). The CDR3 is 14 amino acids. Per the germline V gene, CDR1 is MDHEN and CDR2 is SYDVKM. V lost 3 bases and J 4 bases, leaving 12 bases between the germline ends. The CDR3 is CASSLGGAPETQYF. DNA of the CDR3: TGTGCCAGCAGTTTGGGGGGCGCCCCAGAGACCCAGTACTTC.

The rearrangement links TRBV4-3 to TRBJ2-2; D tentatively fits TRBD1 or TRBD2 (5 bases each). The CDR3 runs 16 residues. Germline V gives CDR1 LGHNA, CDR2 YSLEER. V shed 2 bases and J shed 0 bases, with 10 bases lying between them. In DNA, the CDR3 is TGCGCCAGCAGCCAATCGTTGGGGGCGAACACCGGGGAGCTGTTTTTT. Its protein is CASSQSLGANTGELFF.

This chain joins TRBV5-5 and TRBJ1-3; D gene uncertain. Trimming pared 1 base from V and 10 bases from J, leaving 15 bases between. The CDR3 has 14 amino acids. Germline loops: CDR1 SGHKS, CDR2 YYEKEE (reference sequence). Here the CDR3 DNA reads TGTGCCAGCAGCTTGCCAGGATTCCCCAGGACCATATATTTT. Its translation is CASSLPGFPRTIYF.

The CDR3 nucleotides read TGTGCCAGCAGCGTCGACTCAATCTACGAGCAGTACTTC. Translating it yields CASSVDSIYEQYF. The gene calls are TRBV5-4 and TRBJ2-7, with D unclear. V lost 4 bases and J 3 bases, leaving 11 bases between the germline ends. CDR1 SGHNT and CDR2 YYREEE come from the germline V gene (reference sequence). This CDR3 contains 13 residues.

V is TRBV27 and J is TRBJ1-1; D might be TRBD1 (5 bases). The length of the CDR3 is 15 residues. The germline V gene has CDR1 MNHEY and CDR2 SMNVEV (reference sequence). V lost 0 bases and J 7 bases, leaving 15 bases between the germline ends. The DNA for the CDR3 is TGTGCCAGCAGTTTATCGAGTCTGTTGGGGCATGAAGCTTTCTTT. Its protein is CASSLSSLLGHEAFF.

The CDR3 is CASGLAAKQYF. CDR3 DNA: TGTGCCAGCGGCCTAGCGGCTAAGCAGTATTTT. The chain carries TRBV7-2 and TRBJ2-3, with TRBD2 identical over 7 bases. This CDR3 has 11 amino acids. V lost 8 bases, J lost 11 bases, and 7 bases stayed unmatched. The germline gives CDR1 SGHTA, CDR2 FQGNSA. Variable domain in full (rest from reference TRBV7-2 and TRBJ2-3): GAGVSQSPSNKVTEKGKDVELRCDPISGHTALYWYRQSLGQGLEFLIYFQGNSAPDKSGLPSDRFSAERTGGSVSTLTIQRTQQEDSAVYLCASGLAAKQYFGPGTRLTVL.

The chain has TRBV6-5 and TRBJ2-1; D is ambiguous. The CDR3 consists of 16 residues. The V end lost 4 bases, the J end lost 8 bases, and 21 bases lay between the germline ends. CDR1 and CDR2 (germline): MNHEY, SVGAGI. The chain's CDR3 is CASSSVVYSGVDEQFF. Here the CDR3 DNA reads TGTGCCAGCAGTTCCGTCGTATATTCCGGCGTAGATGAGCAGTTCTTC.

The chain links TRBV7-9 to TRBJ1-4; 9 bases map to TRBD1. With V trimmed by 2 bases and J by 1 base, 2 bases remained unmatched. CDR1 and CDR2 from the germline V gene are SEHNR and FQNEAQ (reference sequence). This CDR3 is built from 16 residues. Here the CDR3 reads CASSLKTGGTNEKLFF. The CDR3 nucleotides are TGTGCCAGCAGCTTAAAGACAGGGGGAACTAATGAAAAACTGTTTTTT.

To note about this clone: At one of its ends the junction is not consistent with the germline gene, which may arise from a read error. Other DNA variants within this sample encode the same CDR3. The chain carries TRBV4-3 and TRBJ1-3; D not resolved. The CDR3 contains 15 residues. Germline assignment: CDR1 LGHNA and CDR2 YSLEER. The CDR3 spells CASSQERISGNTIYF. The CDR3 DNA reads as TGCGCTAGCAGCCAAGAAAGGATCTCTGGAAACACCATATATTTT.